This paragraph covers one TCR beta chain sequence. Its antigen is undetermined. In the PCR, 60 Vbeta and 13 Jbeta primers were used. Assay used: immunoSEQ multiplex PCR; TCRdb lists only in-frame clones, some missing. The data contain 100,000 to 150,000 clones, roughly 82% of them singletons. This sample is part of a study of cytomegalovirus exposure and HLA in healthy donors. Study-wide points: Analyzed later, association rates of TCRs varied across HLA loci, with DRB1 most and HLA-C fewest. TCR beta V- and J-gene trimming, according to a later analysis, was linked to a missense DCLRE1C variant. Based on reports, TCR beta sequences accurately predicted HLA-A and HLA-B alleles for most subjects.

Trimming took off 0 bases at V and 0 bases at J, with 3 bases between the two ends. Looked up from germline, CDR1 is MNHEY and CDR2 is SVGAGI. The CDR3 covers 14 residues. Sequencing used PBMCs. This sequence originates from a middle-aged woman in good health and CMV-seropositive. J is TRBJ1-3 and V is TRBV6-5, with D uncertain. The CDR3 protein is CASSYSHSGNTIYF. The CDR3 DNA reads as TGTGCCAGCAGTTACTCACACTCTGGAAACACCATATATTTT.